One sample yielded the 14 T cell receptor beta chains listed below, sequenced in a study of patients and donors after allogeneic stem cell transplantation. TCRdb recomputed calls from the RT-PCR reads with MiXCR, one row per CDR3 protein. The table lists about 160,000 distinct CDR3 sequences, 30% of them singletons. Sequencing was performed on blood, either unsorted or a sorted T cell fraction (not recorded which). Every receptor here comes from a human donor who was either an allogeneic HSCT recipient or a stem cell or donor lymphocyte infusion donor (not recorded which). It is not recorded whose cells these are; they may come from a transplant donor.

CDR3 nucleotide sequence: TGCAGTGCTAGCGGCAGGTACGGCTATGGCTACACCTTC. It yields the protein CSASGRYGYGYTF. The J gene is TRBJ1-2, the V gene TRBV20-1; D not certain. This CDR3 region has 13 residues. Looked up from germline, CDR1 is DFQATT and CDR2 is SNEGSKA (reference sequence). The V end was cut by 3 bases, the J end by 4 bases, with 12 bases between.

V gene TRBV20-1 combines with J gene TRBJ2-1; D is perhaps TRBD2 (6 bases). This CDR3 is 16 amino acids long. V gave up 4 bases and J gave up 1 base, with 17 bases separating them. Germline CDR1 and CDR2: DFQATT and SNEGSKA (reference sequence). CDR3 residues: CSANPWVAESYNEQFF. The DNA of the CDR3 is TGCAGTGCTAACCCCTGGGTAGCGGAATCCTACAATGAGCAGTTCTTC.

This clonotype was counted many times. The chain combines TRBV7-9 with TRBJ1-1, with unresolved D. Per the germline V gene, CDR1 is SEHNR and CDR2 is FQNEAQ (reference sequence). V lost 3 bases, J lost 4 bases, and 9 bases lay in between. There are 13 residues in the CDR3. The CDR3 nucleotides are TGTGCCAGCAGCTTCTCACAGCGCACTGAAGCTTTCTTT. Translating gives CASSFSQRTEAFF.

The chain employs TRBV27 and TRBJ1-5, with D possibly being TRBD1 (6 bases). Trimming pared 3 bases from V and 2 bases from J, leaving 11 bases between. The CDR3 has 15 amino acids. Germline assignment: CDR1 MNHEY and CDR2 SMNVEV (reference sequence). DNA of the CDR3: TGTGCCAGCAGTTTCTTAGGGGGAGGCAATCAGCCCCAGCATTTT. As protein: CASSFLGGGNQPQHF.

This clonotype was counted between two and nine times. This sequence joins TRBV7-9 and TRBJ2-1; maybe TRBD2 (6 bases). V was pared by 1 base and J by 7 bases, with 14 bases between. The CDR3 is 15 amino acids. The germline V gene has CDR1 SEHNR and CDR2 FQNEAQ (reference sequence). CDR3 residues: CASSLVTGVVNEQFF. CDR3 coding DNA: TGTGCCAGCAGCTTAGTAACGGGAGTGGTTAATGAGCAGTTCTTC.

The chain employs TRBV5-6 and TRBJ2-7; D call uncertain. CDR1 and CDR2 (germline): SGHDT, YYEEEE. V lost 0 bases and J lost 2, with 6 bases in between. The CDR3 is made up of 13 amino acids. The DNA for the CDR3 is TGTGCCAGCAGCTTGGGGATCACCTACGAGCAGTACTTC. It is translated as CASSLGITYEQYF.

This clonotype appeared a few times. The rearrangement uses TRBV4-3 and TRBJ2-1, with TRBD2 matching 7 bases. J lost 2 bases, V lost 0 bases, and 4 bases had no gene match. The germline V gene has CDR1 LGHNA and CDR2 YSLEER. The CDR3 is 16 residues long. In nucleotides, the CDR3 is TGCGCCAGCAGCCAAGATCGGCGGGGGACCTACAATGAGCAGTTCTTC. Protein sequence: CASSQDRRGTYNEQFF.

CDR3 residues: CASSLKAGAGNEQFF. CDR3 nucleotides: TGTGCCAGCAGTTTAAAAGCGGGAGCGGGCAATGAGCAGTTCTTC. The J gene is TRBJ2-1, the V gene TRBV12-3 or TRBV12-4, with TRBD2 matching over 8 bases. V lost 2 bases to trimming and J lost 6 bases; unmatched junction nucleotides: 6. The CDR3 is 15 amino acids.

The V gene is TRBV4-3, the J gene TRBJ2-3, with D possibly being TRBD2 (6 bases). V lost 8 bases and J lost 6, with 15 bases in between. The V gene's germline CDR1 is LGHNA and CDR2 YSLEER. This CDR3 region has 13 residues. The CDR3 sequence: CASGRLVQDTQYF. The CDR3 bases are TGCGCCAGCGGTAGACTAGTCCAGGATACGCAGTATTTT.

DNA for the CDR3: TGTGCCAGCAGCCGCGGTCAGGGTGGGTACGAGCAGTACTTC. Residues: CASSRGQGGYEQYF. This chain joins TRBV14 and TRBJ2-7, with TRBD1 as a possible D gene (5 bases). This CDR3 contains 14 residues. Germline CDR1 SGHDN, CDR2 FVKESK. Trimming stripped 4 bases from V and 4 bases from J, with 14 bases between.

The chain couples TRBV11-2 to TRBJ2-1, with 10 positions matching TRBD2. With 3 bases clipped from V and 0 bases from J, the junction kept 17 bases outside the gene matches. Germline assignment: CDR1 SGHAT and CDR2 FQNNGV. This CDR3 is built from 21 residues. DNA for the CDR3: TGTGCCAGCAGCTTTCTCAGGGTTAGAGGACTAGCGGTACCCTCCTACAATGAGCAGTTCTTC. Protein product: CASSFLRVRGLAVPSYNEQFF.

J is TRBJ2-7 and V is TRBV20-1; the D gene is possibly TRBD1 (5 bases). CDR3 length: 12 residues. Germline V gene sequence: CDR1 DFQATT, CDR2 SNEGSKA (reference sequence). V was shortened by 3 bases and J by 1 base, with 7 bases between the two germline ends. Written as DNA, the CDR3 is TGCAGTGCTAGGGCAGGGTCCTACGAGCAGTACTTC. Amino acid sequence: CSARAGSYEQYF.

This chain connects TRBV7-2 to TRBJ2-2; D possibly uses TRBD1 or TRBD2 (5 bases each). The V end lost 5 bases, the J end lost 2 bases, and 15 bases lay between the germline ends. This CDR3 has 16 amino acids. Germline CDR1 and CDR2: SGHTA and FQGNSA. CDR3: CASSRYRDGNTGELFF. The DNA for the CDR3 is TGTGCCAGCAGCCGGTACCGGGACGGCAACACCGGGGAGCTGTTTTTT.

V and J are TRBV12-3 or TRBV12-4 and TRBJ2-7, with D possibly TRBD2 on 5 matching bases. The CDR3 is 16 amino acids. V dropped 5 bases and J dropped 0 bases, with 17 bases sitting between them. Here the CDR3 DNA reads TGTGCCAGCAGTCAAGCCCGGGATTTAAGCTCCTACGAGCAGTACTTC. Translation gives CASSQARDLSSYEQYF.